This T cell receptor (beta chain) derives from a study of blood T cell repertoires in COVID-19 (dated by TCRdb to between 2020 and 2021). The study in broad terms: The collaborator samples originated in the United States, Italy and Spain and spanned the acute and convalescent phases of COVID-19. The prospective study material was composed of cDNA or gDNA derived from T cells, B-cell-depleted T cells, or PBMCs. Deeply sampled blood TCRbeta repertoires from subjects exposed to, actively infected with, or recovered from COVID-19 were included in the dataset. A freely available public database, intended as a resource for researchers studying the immune response to SARS-CoV-2, is where the repertoires were released. The samples were drawn from the first 160 participants of the ongoing ImmuneRACE study and from 1,254 subjects provided by 6 global collaborators. A de-identified subject ID, COVID-19 status, age in years and sex were almost always included in the sample metadata. Where available, HLA class I and class II types were taken from metadata supplied by the sample provider and were not determined by assay-based typing.

TCRbeta CDR3 regions were amplified from genomic DNA by means of the immunoSEQ Assay, a bias-controlled multiplex PCR. The paper's processing steps were these. Within the assay, amplification of reference gene primers was used to estimate how many nucleated cells each sample contained. Sequence reads were collapsed and filtered to measure the absolute abundance of every unique TCRbeta CDR3 rearrangement. For each sample, productive Simpson clonality was calculated as the square root of Simpson's diversity index across productive rearrangements. In TCRdb, the immuneACCESS table is reduced to in-frame sequences with V and J assigned. These tables do not hold every clone; where another copy was compared, an unresolved V gene accounts for under half, and the others remain unexplained. V and J calls and clone size come straight from that table; D and trimming were deduced from the DNA. The sample table shows fewer than 200,000 clones, and over 80% are seen once. The ten largest account for roughly 5% of the sample.

The investigation overall reported the following: Clinical and demographic metadata were provided uncurated, with the amount varying by source and participant.

As to this clone: Its antigen is still unknown. Base qualities are not at hand, and no much larger clone is one base apart.

Reading the germline V gene gives CDR1 SNHLY and CDR2 FYNNEI. A distance of 11 bases separates the germline ends of V and J, which lose 6 bases and 0 bases respectively. The CDR3 runs 14 residues from the cysteine to the phenylalanine. Of the read, only the CDR3 DNA is kept; its 42 bases are in frame from base 1. In Seattle, one collaborating source enrolled patients while the infection was active and tracked those patients longitudinally over the course of disease. Collaborating institutions collected whole blood in K2EDTA tubes following their own protocols. For TCRbeta analysis, collaborators shipped samples as frozen whole blood, isolated PBMCs, or DNA extracted from either of those sample types.

The receptor comes from a man aged 25 to 40 with COVID-19, enrolled during active disease. The sequenced sample consisted of peripheral blood. The receptor chain draws on TRBV2 and TRBJ1-1, with no D gene named confidently. CDR3 protein: CASRRELMNTEAFF. The DNA sequence is TGTGCCAGCAGACGGGAACTCATGAACACTGAAGCTTTCTTT.